This is a list of T cell receptor beta chains from one sample in a study of T cell responses to AZD1222 COVID-19 vaccine. Repertoires were generated with immunoSEQ multiplex PCR, while TCRdb's copy carries only in-frame clones and drops some. The table includes 130,000 or so clones, approximately 94% detected once. Here the sequenced sample was peripheral blood, taken on day 0 of AZD1222 vaccination. Receptors were obtained from an adult in good health. CDR3s include the opening cysteine and the closing phenylalanine or tryptophan. Each record gives: clone size, D gene, J gene, V gene, CDR3 protein, CDR3 DNA. A D gene is named only where the DNA matches it firmly. The size entry is marked missing in some rows and otherwise reads once, few, many or a size class.

few | NA | TRBJ2-7 | TRBV28 | CASSPSTESYEQYF | TGTGCCAGCAGTCCTTCGACAGAGTCCTACGAGCAGTACTTC
NA | TRBD1 | TRBJ1-5 | TRBV11-3 | CASSLDPRTGRPGNQPQHF | TGTGCCAGCAGCTTAGATCCCAGGACAGGCCGCCCAGGCAATCAGCCCCAGCATTTT
once | NA | TRBJ1-1 | TRBV7-2 | CASSLYGSNTEAFF | TGTGCCAGCAGCTTATACGGGTCGAACACTGAAGCTTTCTTT
NA | NA | TRBJ1-2 | TRBV6-5 | CASSYSGNYGYTF | TGTGCCAGCAGTTACTCGGGGAACTATGGCTACACCTTC
NA | NA | TRBJ2-2 | TRBV5-4 | CASSRRGNTGELFF | TGTGCCAGCAGCCGGCGGGGGAACACCGGGGAGCTGTTTTTT
NA | NA | TRBJ1-1 | TRBV30 | CAWSVMNTEAFF | TGTGCCTGGAGTGTAATGAACACTGAAGCTTTCTTT
NA | TRBD2 | TRBJ2-1 | TRBV30 | CAWSLAGVSNEQFF | TGTGCCTGGAGTCTAGCGGGCGTCAGCAATGAGCAGTTCTTC
NA | NA | TRBJ1-1 | TRBV29-1 | CSVGGPTSTEAFF | TGCAGCGTTGGTGGGCCCACAAGCACTGAAGCTTTCTTT
NA | NA | TRBJ2-2 | TRBV10-2 | CASRTTGFNTGELFF | TGCGCCAGCAGAACCACAGGATTTAACACCGGGGAGCTGTTTTTT
NA | NA | TRBJ1-3 | TRBV15 | CATSRGTAGNTIYF | TGTGCCACCAGCAGGGGGACTGCTGGAAACACCATATATTTT
NA | NA | TRBJ1-1 | TRBV2 | CASRIQGNTEAFF | TGTGCCAGCAGAATCCAGGGGAACACTGAAGCTTTCTTT
NA | TRBD2 | TRBJ2-1 | TRBV13 | CASSLRREFDNEQFF | TGTGCCAGCAGCTTACGGCGGGAGTTTGACAATGAGCAGTTCTTC
NA | TRBD1 | TRBJ1-5 | TRBV28 | CATSLQGADQPQHF | TGTGCCACCTCCCTACAGGGGGCAGATCAGCCCCAGCATTTT
NA | NA | TRBJ1-2 | TRBV5-1 | CASKPSDGHGYTF | TGCGCCAGCAAACCATCGGACGGTCATGGCTACACCTTC
NA | TRBD1 | TRBJ1-2 | TRBV6-5 | CASSSNRGRDGYTF | TGTGCCAGCAGTTCAAACAGGGGGCGGGATGGCTACACCTTC
NA | NA | TRBJ2-2 | TRBV2 | CASSVSTGELFF | TGTGCCAGCAGTGTGAGCACCGGGGAGCTGTTTTTT
NA | NA | TRBJ1-1 | TRBV7-2 | CASSPLRSAFF | TGTGCCAGCAGCCCCCTTCGGTCAGCTTTCTTT
NA | NA | TRBJ2-4 | TRBV28 | CASAKGQLAKNIQYF | TGTGCCAGCGCGAAGGGACAACTAGCCAAAAACATTCAGTACTTC
NA | TRBD1 | TRBJ2-7 | TRBV2 | CASSGGTGYEQYF | TGTGCCAGCAGTGGCGGGACAGGCTACGAGCAGTACTTC
NA | NA | TRBJ1-2 | TRBV7-9 | CASSSSEGGVNYGYTF | TGTGCCAGCAGCTCCTCGGAGGGGGGGGTCAACTATGGCTACACCTTC
NA | TRBD1 | TRBJ1-4 | TRBV5-6 | CASSWGTGSEKLFF | TGTGCCAGCAGCTGGGGGACAGGGAGTGAAAAACTGTTTTTT
NA | NA | TRBJ1-4 | TRBV7-9 | CASSLLGQGNEKLFF | TGTGCCAGCAGCTTATTGGGGCAGGGTAATGAAAAACTGTTTTTT
once | NA | TRBJ2-4 | TRBV11-2 | CATSAKNIQYF | TGTGCCACCTCGGCCAAAAACATTCAGTACTTC
NA | NA | TRBJ2-1 | TRBV4-3 | CASSQGWGIPGNEQFF | TGCGCCAGCAGCCAAGGGTGGGGGATCCCTGGCAATGAGCAGTTCTTC
NA | NA | TRBJ2-7 | TRBV28 | CASSFNGGPTYEQYF | TGTGCCAGCAGTTTTAATGGGGGGCCAACCTACGAGCAGTACTTC
NA | NA | TRBJ1-1 | TRBV4-1 | CASSHERWGPLNTEAFF | TGCGCCAGCAGCCATGAACGATGGGGGCCTTTGAACACTGAAGCTTTCTTT
NA | NA | TRBJ2-1 | TRBV28 | CASSLISLRSSYNEQFF | TGTGCCAGCAGTTTAATTAGTCTCCGGAGCTCCTACAATGAGCAGTTCTTC
NA | NA | TRBJ1-4 | TRBV4-3 | CASSARDGPNEKLFF | TGCGCCAGCAGCGCTCGGGACGGACCTAATGAAAAACTGTTTTTT